This T cell receptor (beta chain) stems from a study of Ad26.COV2.S vaccination and SARS-CoV-2 variants. Whole-study context: Donor was in the COV1001 Ad26.COV2.S trial arm.

V lost 1 base to trimming and J lost 5 bases; unmatched junction nucleotides: 2. Germline V gene lookup returns CDR1 SEHNR and CDR2 FQNEAQ (reference sequence). The CDR3 loop spans 13 amino acids. Here immunoSEQ multiplex PCR was the method, and the copy in TCRdb shows in-frame clones only, minus some. Among around 400,000 clones listed, about 88% were seen once. Documented treatment: about 20 received Ad26.COV2.S at low or high dose, single or two shots; about 5 received placebo; per-sample allocation not given. Sample collection was performed on day 63 after the first vaccine or placebo injection. Sample: peripheral blood, taken in a trial of Ad26.COV2.S vaccine versus placebo. The sequence derives from a person between 18 and 65 years old who received the Ad26.COV2.S COVID-19 vaccine or a placebo. This chain connects TRBV7-9 to TRBJ2-7; 7 nucleotides match TRBD2. CDR3 bases: TGTGCCAGCAGCTTAGATCGGGGGGACGAGCAGTACTTC. Its protein product is CASSLDRGDEQYF.